Following are 9 T cell receptor beta chains from one sample sequenced in a study of blood T cell repertoires in COVID-19. The repertoire was sequenced with immunoSEQ multiplex PCR; TCRdb's copy has only in-frame clones and lacks some. In the table there are over 85,000 clones, roughly nine tenths of which are singletons. Input material: peripheral blood. All receptors come from a male donor with acute or convalescent COVID-19.

This clone was counted a few times. The CDR3 loop reads CAFELRGGHSNTGELFF. CDR3 in DNA: TGTGCTTTCGAACTACGGGGGGGCCACTCGAACACCGGGGAGCTGTTTTTT. This chain links TRBV30 with TRBJ2-2, with 8 bases that match TRBD2. Germline V lookup: CDR1 GTSNPN, CDR2 SVGIG (reference sequence). The CDR3 length is 17 residues.

The chain has TRBV15 and TRBJ1-2, with D unclear. Trimming shortened V by 0 bases and J by 9 bases, and 17 bases separated the two germline ends. Germline assignment: CDR1 LNHNV and CDR2 YYDKDF (reference sequence). The CDR3 covers 15 residues. The CDR3 reads CATSREVSNRESYTF. In DNA form, the CDR3 reads TGTGCCACCAGCAGAGAAGTTAGTAACCGGGAAAGCTACACCTTC. Drawing the rest from reference TRBV15 and TRBJ1-2, the complete variable domain is DAMVIQNPRYQVTQFGKPVTLSCSQTLNHNVMYWYQQKSSQAPKLLFHYYDKDFNNEADTPDNFQSRRPNTSFCFLDIRSPGLGDTAMYLCATSREVSNRESYTFGSGTRLTVV.

This chain uses TRBV28 with TRBJ1-4; 9 nucleotides match TRBD1. Trimming cost V 2 bases and J 8 bases; bases outside gene matches: 9. The CDR3 has 16 residues. Germline assignment: CDR1 MDHEN and CDR2 SYDVKM. The CDR3 loop reads CASSLQAGTGTEKLFF. As DNA, the CDR3 is TGTGCCAGCAGTTTACAAGCCGGGACAGGGACCGAAAAACTGTTTTTT.

The chain combines TRBV11-2 with TRBJ2-3; possibly TRBD2 for D (5 bases). Germline loops: CDR1 SGHAT, CDR2 FQNNGV. Trimming shortened V by 1 base and J by 3 bases, and 11 bases separated the two germline ends. This CDR3 has 15 amino acids. CDR3 in DNA: TGTGCCAGCAGCTTAGTTAGCGCTGGGACAGATACGCAGTATTTT. Translation gives CASSLVSAGTDTQYF.

V and J are TRBV6-6 and TRBJ2-1; 8 bases line up with TRBD2. V lost 2 bases, J lost 9 bases, and 9 bases stayed unmatched. Germline V lookup: CDR1 MNHNY, CDR2 SVGAGI (reference sequence). This CDR3 comprises 15 residues. The CDR3 DNA reads TGTGCCAGCAGTTACGGAACGACTAGCGATGTTGAGCAGTTCTTC. The encoded protein is CASSYGTTSDVEQFF.

This chain links TRBV6-6 with TRBJ2-3; TRBD2 matches 7 bases. The CDR3 has 17 amino acids. Unmatched junction bases numbered 13, after V lost 5 bases and J lost 2 bases. Germline V gene lookup returns CDR1 MNHNY and CDR2 SVGAGI (reference sequence). CDR3: CASSRPGSSGATDTQYF. In nucleotides, the CDR3 is TGTGCCAGCAGTCGTCCAGGGTCCAGCGGGGCCACAGATACGCAGTATTTT.

The chain couples TRBV11-2 to TRBJ2-7; D uncertain. This CDR3 spans 14 amino acids. Germline V CDR1 and CDR2: SGHAT, FQNNGV. With 4 bases removed from V and 5 bases from J, the gap between germline ends came to 15 bases. The CDR3 nucleotides are TGTGCCAGCAGCTCCTGGGTCCCTCAGGACGAGCAGTACTTC. This translates into CASSSWVPQDEQYF.

The rearrangement links TRBV19 to TRBJ2-1, with TRBD1 identical over 9 bases. CDR1 LNHDA and CDR2 SQIVND come from the germline V gene (reference sequence). The CDR3 contains 13 residues. V dropped 1 base and J dropped 8; count of bases not matched to a gene: 0. The DNA for the CDR3 is TGTGCCAGTAGTATAGGGGACAGGGATGAGCAGTTCTTC. Translation: CASSIGDRDEQFF.

The chain employs TRBV6-5 and TRBJ1-5; possibly TRBD1 for D (5 bases). The CDR3 totals 14 residues. Trimming left V 6 bases short and J 2 bases short, with 11 bases between. Germline V gene data show CDR1 as MNHEY and CDR2 as SVGAGI. DNA for the CDR3: TGTGCCAGCAGGGATGGCAGGGGCAATCAGCCCCAGCATTTT. Translation gives CASRDGRGNQPQHF.